Shown below are 23 T cell receptor beta chains from a single sample sequenced in a study of shared clonotypes between healthy human individuals. Sequencing used immunoSEQ multiplex PCR; TCRdb keeps in-frame clones, though not all of them. Among about 1.1 million clones listed, about 84% were seen once. Sequenced sample: memory CD4+ T cells from PBMCs. As to subset: CD45RA-negative fraction. The receptors derive from a man between 18 and 29 years old in good health. Some clones in this sample may be carry-over from other donors' samples.

The gene calls are TRBV30 and TRBJ2-6; no clear D. CDR1 GTSNPN and CDR2 SVGIG come from the germline V gene (reference sequence). V was cut by 7 bases and J by 1 base, with 11 bases left in between. The CDR3 sequence is 14 residues long. The CDR3 bases are TGTGCCTACCAAGTCGGGTCTGGGGCCAACGTCCTGACTTTC. This gives the protein CAYQVGSGANVLTF.

The J gene is TRBJ2-1, the V gene TRBV5-1; D is unresolved. The germline V and J ends were trimmed by 5 bases and 0 bases, with 9 bases remaining between them. The CDR3 length is 14 residues. Germline V gene lookup returns CDR1 SGHRS and CDR2 YFSETQ. The CDR3 loop reads CASRGRSSYNEQFF. CDR3 DNA: TGCGCCAGCAGGGGTAGAAGCTCCTACAATGAGCAGTTCTTC.

The chain carries TRBV5-1 and TRBJ1-4; 7 nucleotides match TRBD1. The CDR3 contains 15 residues. The germline gives CDR1 SGHRS, CDR2 YFSETQ. With 5 bases clipped from V and 7 bases from J, the junction kept 11 bases outside the gene matches. CDR3 in DNA: TGCGCCAGCAGTTTAGGGACAGTAGCCCCTGAAAAACTGTTTTTT. It encodes CASSLGTVAPEKLFF. Full variable domain (remainder filled in from reference TRBV5-1 and TRBJ1-4): KAGVTQTPRYLIKTRGQQVTLSCSPISGHRSVSWYQQTPGQGLQFLFEYFSETQRNKGNFPGRFSGRQFSNSRSEMNVSTLELGDSALYLCASSLGTVAPEKLFFGSGTQLSVL.

This chain links TRBV14 with TRBJ1-5, with D uncertain. Deletions cut 4 bases from V and 4 bases from J, with 8 bases between. Germline V gives CDR1 SGHDN, CDR2 FVKESK. The CDR3 is 13 amino acids. In DNA, the CDR3 is TGTGCCAGCAGCCGAGACCTGAATCAGCCCCAGCATTTT. The encoded protein is CASSRDLNQPQHF. Full variable domain (rest looked up from reference TRBV14 and TRBJ1-5): EAGVTQFPSHSVIEKGQTVTLRCDPISGHDNLYWYRRVMGKEIKFLLHFVKESKQDESGMPNNRFLAERTGGTYSTLKVQPAELEDSGVYFCASSRDLNQPQHFGDGTRLSIL.

This rearrangement joins TRBV9 to TRBJ2-5; D is unclear. This CDR3 has 14 amino acids. The V and J ends lost 0 bases and 5 bases respectively, with 11 bases between them. Per the germline V gene, CDR1 is SGDLS and CDR2 is YYNGEE. This CDR3 reads CASSVGQAAETQYF. DNA of the CDR3: TGTGCCAGCAGCGTAGGTCAGGCCGCGGAGACCCAGTACTTC.

This clone has a single count. The V and J genes are TRBV5-1 and TRBJ2-1; D ambiguous. V shed 0 bases and J shed 3 bases, with 10 bases lying between them. Germline CDR1 reads SGHRS; CDR2 reads YFSETQ. The CDR3 has 15 amino acids. The CDR3 DNA reads as TGCGCCAGCAGCTTGGATACGGGTGTCTACAATGAGCAGTTCTTC. Translation gives CASSLDTGVYNEQFF.

The genes are TRBV9 and TRBJ2-1, with 7 bases lining up with TRBD1. The CDR3 spans 14 residues. CDR1 is SGDLS, CDR2 YYNGEE, per germline. Trimming took 3 bases from V and 2 from J; bases not matched to a gene: 2. CDR3 nucleotides: TGTGCCAGCAGCGAGGGACAGACCTACAATGAGCAGTTCTTC. It translates to CASSEGQTYNEQFF.

About this clone itself: A much larger clone is a single base away; this may be a read error. Other DNA sequences in the same sample also yield this CDR3. This chain uses TRBV11-3 with TRBJ2-1; D is unresolved. With 5 bases removed from V and 0 bases from J, the gap between germline ends came to 5 bases. CDR1 is SGHNT, CDR2 YENEEA, per germline. The CDR3 covers 13 residues. The CDR3 loop reads CASSPSSYNEQFF. CDR3 nucleotide sequence: TGTGCCAGCAGCCCGAGCTCCTACAATGAGCAGTTCTTC.

The rearrangement joins TRBV4-1 to TRBJ2-2; 11 bases map to TRBD2. The length of the CDR3 is 17 residues. The germline V gene has CDR1 MGHRA and CDR2 YSYEKL. V trimming: 1 base; J trimming: 5 bases; junction bases outside the gene matches: 6. Written as DNA, the CDR3 is TGCGCCAGCAGCCAAGGAAGGGCTAGCGGGAGGACCGGGGAGCTGTTTTTT. Translated: CASSQGRASGRTGELFF.

V is TRBV29-1 and J is TRBJ2-1; a possible D gene is TRBD1 (6 bases). Between the trimmed V and J ends, which lost 7 bases and 12 bases, there was a span of 25 bases. The CDR3 is made up of 14 amino acids. CDR1 and CDR2 (germline): SQVTM, ANQGSEA. The CDR3 bases are TGCAGCGCCCAGGGGCAGGGCAATGGCGTAGGGCAGTTCTTC. It yields the protein CSAQGQGNGVGQFF.

About this clone itself: This probably arose from a read error, given a far larger clone one base away. The chain has TRBV30 and TRBJ1-4, with no clear D. Germline CDR1 GTSNPN, CDR2 SVGIG (reference sequence). With 0 bases removed from V and 8 bases from J, the gap between germline ends came to 10 bases. The CDR3 is 13 residues long. The CDR3 protein is CAWSVNNNEKLFF. The CDR3 DNA sequence: TGTGCCTGGAGTGTAAACAACAACGAAAAACTGTTTTTT.

The chain links TRBV15 to TRBJ1-5, with D perhaps TRBD1 (6 bases). Per germline, CDR1 LNHNV and CDR2 YYDKDF (reference sequence). The CDR3 is 12 amino acids. V was cut by 5 bases and J by 14 bases, with 16 bases left in between. The CDR3 protein is CATSRYGGLKHF. Here the CDR3 DNA reads TGTGCCACCAGCCGGTATGGGGGCTTAAAGCATTTT.

The rearrangement joins TRBV30 to TRBJ1-2; weak D call: TRBD1 (5 bases). V was clipped by 3 bases and J by 2 bases, with 7 bases between them. The CDR3 spans 12 residues. Germline V gene sequence: CDR1 GTSNPN, CDR2 SVGIG (reference sequence). The CDR3 protein is CAWRGPNYGYTF. CDR3 DNA: TGTGCCTGGAGGGGACCAAACTATGGCTACACCTTC.

This clone has a handful of counts. The gene calls are TRBV28 and TRBJ1-5; D is unclear. The germline gives CDR1 MDHEN, CDR2 SYDVKM. V lost 7 bases and J 3 bases, leaving 16 bases between the germline ends. This CDR3 comprises 15 residues. The CDR3 coding sequence is TGTGCCAGCACCCTGGGGAATACGTACAATCAGCCCCAGCATTTT. Its protein is CASTLGNTYNQPQHF. Using reference TRBV28 and TRBJ1-5 for the parts outside the CDR3, the full variable domain is DVKVTQSSRYLVKRTGEKVFLECVQDMDHENMFWYRQDPGLGLRLIYFSYDVKMKEKGDIPEGYSVSREKKERFSLILESASTNQTSMYLCASTLGNTYNQPQHFGDGTRLSIL.

V gene TRBV5-1 combines with J gene TRBJ2-2; D is unresolved. CDR1 and CDR2 from the germline V gene are SGHRS and YFSETQ. Trimming left V 0 bases short and J 7 bases short, with 10 bases between. The length of the CDR3 is 14 residues. The CDR3 DNA reads TGCGCCAGCAGCTTGGGGCCGCGGAGCGGGGAGCTGTTTTTT. Translation: CASSLGPRSGELFF.

The V call is TRBV7-2, the J call TRBJ2-7; tentatively, D is TRBD2 (6 bases). CDR3 length: 14 amino acids. Germline CDR1 SGHTA, CDR2 FQGNSA. V was cut by 5 bases and J by 7 bases, with 18 bases left in between. The CDR3 nucleotides are TGTGCCAGCAGCCCCTGGCGGGGCGCGGAGGAGCAGTACTTC. This encodes CASSPWRGAEEQYF.

The chain's CDR3 is CASSNDDRTGNTIYF. CDR3 DNA: TGTGCCAGCAGTAACGACGACAGGACGGGAAACACCATATATTTT. J is TRBJ1-3 and V is TRBV7-2; TRBD1 might be the D (6 bases). Trimming removed 6 bases at V and 4 bases at J, with 16 bases between. This CDR3 has 15 residues. Per germline, CDR1 SGHTA and CDR2 FQGNSA.

The chain joins TRBV5-1 to TRBJ2-7, with D possibly being TRBD1 (8 bases). The CDR3 runs to 14 residues. V lost 2 bases, J lost 5 bases, and 14 bases lay in between. The germline V gene has CDR1 SGHRS and CDR2 YFSETQ. Written as DNA, the CDR3 is TGCGCCAGCAGCTTACAGGGGGGGTTCCACGAGCAGTACTTC. Encoded protein: CASSLQGGFHEQYF.

The gene calls are TRBV4-2 and TRBJ2-3; perhaps TRBD2 as D (5 bases). The germline V gene has CDR1 LGHNA and CDR2 YNFKEQ. The CDR3 runs 16 residues. The V and J ends lost 4 bases and 2 bases respectively, with 16 bases between them. The CDR3 region has the DNA TGTGCCAGCAGCCCGTCCCACTACGGGGTCACAGATACGCAGTATTTT. Translated, it gives CASSPSHYGVTDTQYF.

The chain links TRBV5-1 to TRBJ1-3; D is unresolved. Germline lookup yields CDR1 SGHRS and CDR2 YFSETQ. This CDR3 has 13 residues. Deletions cut 4 bases from V and 3 bases from J, with 8 bases between. The CDR3 DNA sequence: TGCGCCAGCAGCCCTCCCGTTGGAAACACCATATATTTT. Protein product: CASSPPVGNTIYF.

This clone has more than one count but fewer than ten. This chain connects TRBV6-1 to TRBJ2-3, with 7 bases lining up with TRBD1. Trimming at V came to 8 bases and at J to 2 bases, leaving 7 bases not matched to a gene. There are 14 residues in the CDR3. CDR1 and CDR2 (germline): MNHNS, SASEGT. The CDR3 sequence: CASGRTGLTDTQYF. DNA of the CDR3: TGTGCCAGCGGGCGGACAGGCCTCACAGATACGCAGTATTTT.

V gene TRBV7-2 combines with J gene TRBJ2-1, with TRBD2 matching 7 bases. V was pared by 3 bases and J by 4 bases, with 6 bases of the junction left unmatched. Germline CDR1 and CDR2: SGHTA and FQGNSA. The length of the CDR3 is 15 residues. CDR3 residues: CASSFTSSGYNEQFF. CDR3 nucleotide sequence: TGTGCCAGCAGCTTCACCTCTAGCGGTTACAATGAGCAGTTCTTC.

The chain uses TRBV29-1 and TRBJ2-7; tentatively, D is TRBD2 (5 bases). Germline CDR1 SQVTM, CDR2 ANQGSEA. V lost 2 bases and J lost 1, with 24 bases in between. This CDR3 is built from 18 residues. CDR3 in DNA: TGCAGCGTTGAAAAGTGGGAAAAGTTCGAGAGGACTTCCTACGAGCAGTACTTC. It translates to CSVEKWEKFERTSYEQYF.